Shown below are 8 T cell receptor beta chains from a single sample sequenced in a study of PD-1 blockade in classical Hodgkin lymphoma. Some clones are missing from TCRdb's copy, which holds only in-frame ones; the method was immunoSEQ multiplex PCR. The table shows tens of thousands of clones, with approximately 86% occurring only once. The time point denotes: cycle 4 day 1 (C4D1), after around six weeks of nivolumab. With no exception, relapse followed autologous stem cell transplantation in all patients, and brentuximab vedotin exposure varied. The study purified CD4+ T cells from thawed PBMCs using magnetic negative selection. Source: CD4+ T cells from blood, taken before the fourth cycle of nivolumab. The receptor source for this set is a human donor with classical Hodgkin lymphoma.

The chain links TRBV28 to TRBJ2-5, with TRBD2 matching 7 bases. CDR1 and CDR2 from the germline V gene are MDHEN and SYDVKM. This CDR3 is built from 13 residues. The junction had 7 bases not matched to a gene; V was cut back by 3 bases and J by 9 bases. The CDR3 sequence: CASSFGTKGSQYF. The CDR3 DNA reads TGTGCCAGCAGTTTTGGGACTAAGGGGTCCCAGTACTTC.

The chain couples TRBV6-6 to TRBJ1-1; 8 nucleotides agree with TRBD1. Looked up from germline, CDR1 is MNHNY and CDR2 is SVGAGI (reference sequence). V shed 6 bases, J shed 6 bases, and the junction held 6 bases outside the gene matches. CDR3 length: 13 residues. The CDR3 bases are TGTGCCAGCAGGGGGGACAGGCTAGCTGAAGCTTTCTTT. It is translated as CASRGDRLAEAFF.

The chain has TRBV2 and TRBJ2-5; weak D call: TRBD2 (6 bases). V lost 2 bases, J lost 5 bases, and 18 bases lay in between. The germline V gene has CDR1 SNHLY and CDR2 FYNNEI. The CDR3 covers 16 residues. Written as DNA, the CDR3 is TGTGCCAGCAGTGAAACGGTAGCGGCAAGGGTTGAGACCCAGTACTTC. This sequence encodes CASSETVAARVETQYF.

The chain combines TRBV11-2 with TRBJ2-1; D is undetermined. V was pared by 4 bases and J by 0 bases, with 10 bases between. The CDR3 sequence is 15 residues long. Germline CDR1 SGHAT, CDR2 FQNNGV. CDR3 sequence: CASSSETSSYNEQFF. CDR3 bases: TGTGCCAGCAGCTCAGAGACGAGCTCCTACAATGAGCAGTTCTTC.

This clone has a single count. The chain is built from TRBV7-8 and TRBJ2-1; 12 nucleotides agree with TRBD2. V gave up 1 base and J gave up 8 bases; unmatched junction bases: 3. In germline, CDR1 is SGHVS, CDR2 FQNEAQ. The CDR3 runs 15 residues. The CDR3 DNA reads TGTGCCAGCAGCTTAGTCCTAGCGGGAGGGCATGAGCAGTTCTTC. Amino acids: CASSLVLAGGHEQFF.

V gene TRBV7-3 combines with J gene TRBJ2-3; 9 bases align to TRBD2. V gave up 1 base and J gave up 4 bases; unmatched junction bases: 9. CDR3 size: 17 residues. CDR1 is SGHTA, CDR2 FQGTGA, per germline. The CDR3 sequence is CASSLKGLAQKADTQYF. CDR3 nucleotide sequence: TGTGCCAGCAGCTTAAAGGGACTAGCCCAGAAGGCAGATACGCAGTATTTT.

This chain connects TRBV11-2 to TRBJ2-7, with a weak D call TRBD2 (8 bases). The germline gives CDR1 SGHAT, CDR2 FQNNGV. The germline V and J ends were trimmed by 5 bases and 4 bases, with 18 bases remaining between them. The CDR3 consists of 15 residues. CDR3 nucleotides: TGTGCCAGCAGCGCGGGAGGACAGGAAGCATACGAGCAGTACTTC. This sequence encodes CASSAGGQEAYEQYF.

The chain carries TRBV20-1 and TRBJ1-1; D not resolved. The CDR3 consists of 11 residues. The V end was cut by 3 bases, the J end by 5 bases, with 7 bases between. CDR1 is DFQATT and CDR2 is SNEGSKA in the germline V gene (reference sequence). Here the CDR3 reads CSASRPTEAFF. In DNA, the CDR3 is TGCAGTGCTAGTCGGCCTACTGAAGCTTTCTTT.